Each of the 14 T cell receptor beta chains below was sequenced from the same sample in a study of shared clonotypes between healthy human individuals. Data came from immunoSEQ multiplex PCR; TCRdb stores just in-frame clones and leaves some out. The sample contains 2 million to 3 million clones, around nine tenths of which appear only once. The specimen was naive CD4+ T cells sorted from blood. The subset was: CD45RA+ positively selected. The receptors come from a man in his late teens or twenties in good health.

The chain links TRBV9 to TRBJ2-1, with TRBD2 identical over 8 bases. This CDR3 is 15 amino acids long. Germline V gene lookup returns CDR1 SGDLS and CDR2 YYNGEE. V gave up 4 bases and J gave up 6 bases; unmatched junction bases: 9. CDR3 residues: CASSPGGGPSNEQFF. The CDR3 bases are TGTGCCAGCAGCCCCGGGGGGGGGCCGAGCAATGAGCAGTTCTTC.

This clone was counted a few times. The V gene is TRBV2, the J gene TRBJ1-1, with D perhaps matching TRBD1 (5 bases). The CDR3 runs to 15 residues. Germline assignment: CDR1 SNHLY and CDR2 FYNNEI. Trimming took off 2 bases at V and 4 bases at J, with 14 bases between the two ends. The CDR3, as DNA: TGTGCCAGCAGTGAATTGGGGGTTCGGGGCACTGAAGCTTTCTTT. Translating it yields CASSELGVRGTEAFF.

The chain employs TRBV7-9 and TRBJ2-3, with 7 nucleotides matching TRBD2. This CDR3 comprises 16 residues. V shed 5 bases, J shed 0 bases, and the junction held 8 bases outside the gene matches. Per the germline V gene, CDR1 is SEHNR and CDR2 is FQNEAQ (reference sequence). The CDR3 sequence: CASSPSGATSTDTQYF. In DNA form, the CDR3 reads TGTGCCAGCAGCCCCAGCGGGGCGACTAGCACAGATACGCAGTATTTT. Supplemented by reference TRBV7-9 and TRBJ2-3, the full variable domain reads DTGVSQNPRHKITKRGQNVTFRCDPISEHNRLYWYRQTLGQGPEFLTYFQNEAQLEKSRLLSDRFSAERPKGSFSTLEIQRTEQGDSAMYLCASSPSGATSTDTQYFGPGTRLTVL.

The CDR3, as DNA: TGTGCCAGTAGTACGGCTAGCGGGGTCGCTACGCAGTATTTT. Translated, it gives CASSTASGVATQYF. The chain employs TRBV19 and TRBJ2-3, with TRBD2 identical over 9 bases. The junction had 7 bases not matched to a gene; V was cut back by 4 bases and J by 8 bases. CDR1 and CDR2 from the germline V gene are LNHDA and SQIVND (reference sequence). CDR3 length equals 14 residues.

This chain connects TRBV10-3 to TRBJ1-1, with TRBD1 matching over 11 bases. Trimming removed 7 bases from V and 6 bases from J; junction bases left unmatched: 7. Germline CDR1 ENHRY, CDR2 SYGVKD. The CDR3 contains 14 residues. This CDR3 is CAITGGQGEAEAFF. The CDR3 DNA is TGTGCCATCACCGGGGGACAGGGGGAGGCTGAAGCTTTCTTT.

J is TRBJ2-5 and V is TRBV10-3; a possible D gene is TRBD2 (7 bases). The CDR3 has 16 residues. Germline assignment: CDR1 ENHRY and CDR2 SYGVKD. V was pared by 5 bases and J by 7 bases, with 23 bases between. As DNA, the CDR3 is TGTGCCATCAGTTCCTCGGGGGGCAACGTTGCCGGGACCCAGTACTTC. This translates into CAISSSGGNVAGTQYF.

The rearrangement links TRBV10-3 to TRBJ2-1; tentatively, D is TRBD2 (6 bases). Trimming shortened V by 9 bases and J by 8 bases, and 11 bases separated the two germline ends. Germline CDR1 and CDR2: ENHRY and SYGVKD. This CDR3 is 11 amino acids long. The DNA for the CDR3 is TGTGCCATTGGGACTGATGATGAGCAGTTCTTC. It yields the protein CAIGTDDEQFF.

This clone was found a few times. The identical CDR3 is also encoded by other nucleotide sequences in the sample. The chain uses TRBV9 and TRBJ1-2; D gene unclear. This CDR3 contains 12 residues. Trimming shortened V by 2 bases and J by 7 bases, and 9 bases separated the two germline ends. Germline values: CDR1 SGDLS, CDR2 YYNGEE. The CDR3 sequence is CASSVDRGGYTF. DNA for the CDR3: TGTGCCAGCAGCGTTGACCGAGGTGGCTACACCTTC.

This clone was counted once. The genes are TRBV6-1 and TRBJ1-1; D not resolved. Trimming cost V 5 bases and J 5 bases, with 6 bases left between them. Looked up from germline, CDR1 is MNHNS and CDR2 is SASEGT. This CDR3 contains 11 residues. The CDR3: CASSWYTEAFF. The CDR3, as DNA: TGTGCCAGCAGTTGGTATACTGAAGCTTTCTTT.

Of note for this clone: Within the sample, other DNA sequences also encode this same CDR3. V is TRBV6-5 and J is TRBJ2-7; D is perhaps TRBD2 (6 bases). The CDR3 is made up of 11 amino acids. Trimming shortened V by 2 bases and J by 7 bases, and 6 bases separated the two germline ends. Germline V lookup: CDR1 MNHEY, CDR2 SVGAGI. CDR3 DNA sequence: TGTGCCAGCAGTTACGGGGGGGAGCAGTACTTC. Translation gives CASSYGGEQYF.

For this clone: At the DNA level, this CDR3 is encoded by other sequences in the same sample as well. The chain combines TRBV19 with TRBJ1-6; D remains ambiguous. Germline CDR1 reads LNHDA; CDR2 reads SQIVND (reference sequence). CDR3 size: 13 residues. The V end lost 1 base, the J end lost 7 bases, and 5 bases lay between the germline ends. CDR3 in amino acids: CASSIGVNSPLHF. In DNA, the CDR3 is TGTGCCAGTAGTATAGGGGTCAATTCACCCCTCCACTTT.

The chain carries TRBV27 and TRBJ2-1, with D maybe TRBD1 (5 bases). The V gene's germline CDR1 is MNHEY and CDR2 SMNVEV (reference sequence). The CDR3 is 13 amino acids. V gave up 5 bases and J gave up 2 bases, with 7 bases separating them. The CDR3 nucleotides read TGTGCCAGCAGTCGACAGACCTACAATGAGCAGTTCTTC. It is translated as CASSRQTYNEQFF.

This clone is a singleton in its sample. The V call is TRBV7-2, the J call TRBJ2-1; 10 bases are shared with TRBD2. CDR1 is SGHTA and CDR2 is FQGNSA in the germline V gene. The CDR3 consists of 16 residues. Trimming at V came to 1 base and at J to 6 bases, leaving 6 bases not matched to a gene. The CDR3 loop reads CASSLGPGTSANEQFF. The CDR3 DNA reads TGTGCCAGCAGCTTAGGACCCGGGACTAGCGCCAATGAGCAGTTCTTC.

The chain recombines TRBV7-2 with TRBJ2-1; maybe TRBD1 (5 bases). The V and J ends lost 2 bases and 9 bases respectively, with 14 bases between them. CDR3 length equals 14 residues. The V gene's germline CDR1 is SGHTA and CDR2 FQGNSA. The CDR3: CASSLLDWGGEQFF. The CDR3 DNA reads TGTGCCAGCAGCTTACTAGATTGGGGCGGTGAGCAGTTCTTC.